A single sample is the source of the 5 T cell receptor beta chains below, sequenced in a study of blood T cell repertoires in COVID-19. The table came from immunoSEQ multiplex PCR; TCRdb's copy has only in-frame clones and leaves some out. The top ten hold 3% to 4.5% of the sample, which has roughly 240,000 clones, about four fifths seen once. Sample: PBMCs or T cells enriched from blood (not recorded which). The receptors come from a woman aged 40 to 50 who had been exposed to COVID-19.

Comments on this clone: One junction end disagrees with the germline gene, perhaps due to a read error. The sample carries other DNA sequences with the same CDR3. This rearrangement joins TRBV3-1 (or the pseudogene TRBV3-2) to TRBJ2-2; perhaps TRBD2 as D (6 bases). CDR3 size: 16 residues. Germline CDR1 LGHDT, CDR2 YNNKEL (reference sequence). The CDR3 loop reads CASSQEGAFRTGELFF. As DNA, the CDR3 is TGTGCTAGCAGCCAGGAGGGAGCCTTCCGTACCGGGGAGCTGTTTTTT.

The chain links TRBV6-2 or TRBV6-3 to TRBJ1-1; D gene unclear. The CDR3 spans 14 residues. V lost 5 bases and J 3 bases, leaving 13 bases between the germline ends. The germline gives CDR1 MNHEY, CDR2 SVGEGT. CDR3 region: CASSVVWEDTEAFF. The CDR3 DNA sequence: TGTGCCAGCAGTGTGGTCTGGGAGGACACTGAAGCTTTCTTT.

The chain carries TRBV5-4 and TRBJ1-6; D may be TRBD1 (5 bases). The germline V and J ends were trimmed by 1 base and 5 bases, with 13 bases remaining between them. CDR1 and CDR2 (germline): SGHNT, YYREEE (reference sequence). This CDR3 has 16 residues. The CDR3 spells CASSLRGRGDNSPLHF. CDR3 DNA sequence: TGTGCCAGCAGCTTGCGGGGTCGGGGGGATAATTCACCCCTCCACTTT.

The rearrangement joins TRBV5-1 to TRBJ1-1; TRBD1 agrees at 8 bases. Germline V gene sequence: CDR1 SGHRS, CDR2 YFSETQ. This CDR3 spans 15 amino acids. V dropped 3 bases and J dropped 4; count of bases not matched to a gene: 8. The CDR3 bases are TGCGCCAGCAGCTGGGCCCCGGACAGGGCCACTGAAGCTTTCTTT. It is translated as CASSWAPDRATEAFF.

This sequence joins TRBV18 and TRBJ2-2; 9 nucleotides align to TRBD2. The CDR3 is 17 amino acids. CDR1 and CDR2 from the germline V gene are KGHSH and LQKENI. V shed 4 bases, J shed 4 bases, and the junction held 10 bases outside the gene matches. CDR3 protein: CASSRNSLAGSTGELFF. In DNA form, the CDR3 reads TGTGCCAGCTCACGGAATTCGCTAGCGGGGTCCACCGGGGAGCTGTTTTTT.